The next 22 T cell receptor beta chains were all read from a single sample in a study of blood T cell repertoires in COVID-19. Data came from immunoSEQ multiplex PCR; TCRdb stores just in-frame clones and leaves some out. Of 270,000 or so clones listed, roughly 88% are singletons. Sequencing was done on a sample of PBMCs or T cells enriched from blood (not recorded which). All receptors come from a woman in her forties with acute COVID-19.

This clone was seen just once. V and J are TRBV10-1 and TRBJ2-3; the match to TRBD2 covers 7 bases. The germline V gene has CDR1 WNHNN and CDR2 SYGVQD (reference sequence). CDR3 length: 14 residues. V gave up 8 bases and J gave up 1 base; unmatched junction bases: 6. CDR3 nucleotide sequence: TGCGCCAGCCGAGAGCGGGATGGCACAGATACGCAGTATTTT. This sequence encodes CASRERDGTDTQYF.

Here the CDR3 reads CASSATGILYGYTF. DNA of the CDR3: TGTGCCAGCAGCGCGACAGGGATCCTCTATGGCTACACCTTC. The chain is built from TRBV5-6 and TRBJ1-2; 7 bases match TRBD1. Germline V gene sequence: CDR1 SGHDT, CDR2 YYEEEE. The J segment lost 4 bases and the V segment lost 4 bases, leaving 7 bases of the junction unmatched. The CDR3 has 14 residues.

CDR3 sequence reads: CASTQGQENTGELFF. The CDR3 DNA is TGCGCCAGCACACAGGGACAGGAGAACACCGGGGAGCTGTTTTTT. V gene TRBV4-1 combines with J gene TRBJ2-2, with 8 bases lining up with TRBD1. There are 15 residues in the CDR3. In germline, CDR1 is MGHRA, CDR2 YSYEKL. V was clipped by 7 bases and J by 1 base; unmatched bases: 5.

The chain carries TRBV27 and TRBJ2-3; 11 bases align to TRBD2. Trimming took 3 bases from V and 4 from J; bases not matched to a gene: 12. CDR3 length: 18 residues. Germline CDR1 and CDR2: MNHEY and SMNVEV (reference sequence). CDR3 nucleotide sequence: TGTGCCAGCAGTTTTGGGCTAGCGGGGGGTTCTTGGGCAGATACGCAGTATTTT. Translated: CASSFGLAGGSWADTQYF.

V gene TRBV4-1 combines with J gene TRBJ2-2; D may be TRBD1 (6 bases). The CDR3 has 15 amino acids. Trimming stripped 2 bases from V and 7 bases from J, with 14 bases between. The germline V gene encodes CDR1 MGHRA and CDR2 YSYEKL. CDR3 nucleotide sequence: TGCGCCAGCAGCCAAACAGGGCGGTCCGACGGGGAGCTGTTTTTT. It encodes CASSQTGRSDGELFF.

This chain uses TRBV11-2 with TRBJ2-1; 10 bases match TRBD2. The CDR3 has 19 amino acids. The germline CDR1 and CDR2 sequences are SGHAT and FQNNGV. V gave up 3 bases and J gave up 5 bases; unmatched junction bases: 16. The CDR3 sequence: CASSFLKASGGITNNEQFF. In DNA, the CDR3 is TGTGCCAGCAGCTTCCTCAAGGCTAGCGGGGGAATCACCAACAATGAGCAGTTCTTC.

The chain has TRBV24-1 and TRBJ1-1, with D perhaps TRBD1 (6 bases). The V and J ends lost 6 bases and 12 bases respectively, with 25 bases between them. The CDR3 extends over 15 amino acids. Germline CDR1 is KGHDR and CDR2 is SFDVKD. CDR3 residues: CATSPAAGGAAVTFF. Written as DNA, the CDR3 is TGTGCCACCAGTCCCGCTGCGGGGGGGGCTGCGGTTACTTTCTTT.

This clone was found once. In the same sample, other DNA sequences code for this CDR3. This chain joins TRBV5-1 and TRBJ2-3, with 9 bases lining up with TRBD1. Losses at the gene ends were 1 base for V and 5 bases for J; bases not matched to a gene: 2. The CDR3 is made up of 14 amino acids. Germline loops: CDR1 SGHRS, CDR2 YFSETQ. In nucleotides, the CDR3 is TGCGCCAGCAGCTTGAGACAGGGGGGAGATACGCAGTATTTT. This encodes CASSLRQGGDTQYF.

Concerning this clone itself: The sample holds other DNA sequences that translate to the same CDR3. The chain recombines TRBV7-2 with TRBJ2-3; no definite D call. Germline V gives CDR1 SGHTA, CDR2 FQGNSA. CDR3 size: 16 residues. Trimming removed 1 base at V and 0 bases at J, with 11 bases between. The CDR3 nucleotides are TGTGCCAGCAGCTTAGTTTTGCGTTCTAGCACAGATACGCAGTATTTT. Its translation: CASSLVLRSSTDTQYF.

The V gene is TRBV6-6, the J gene TRBJ2-7; 7 bases fit TRBD1. The CDR3 spans 15 residues. Germline V gene data show CDR1 as MNHNY and CDR2 as SVGAGI (reference sequence). With 3 bases clipped from V and 5 bases from J, the junction kept 10 bases outside the gene matches. CDR3 sequence reads: CASSYPTGQTNEQYF. CDR3 nucleotide sequence: TGTGCCAGCAGTTATCCCACGGGACAGACAAACGAGCAGTACTTC.

The chain carries TRBV11-3 and TRBJ2-2; 9 bases match TRBD1. The germline gives CDR1 SGHNT, CDR2 YENEEA. J gave up 6 bases and V 5 bases, and 7 bases lay outside the gene matches. The CDR3 is made up of 15 amino acids. The DNA of the CDR3 is TGTGCCAGCAGCCGGGGACAGGGACGGCCCGGGGAGCTGTTTTTT. Amino acids: CASSRGQGRPGELFF.

V gene TRBV29-1 combines with J gene TRBJ1-4; the D is unclear. The length of the CDR3 is 11 residues. Germline V CDR1 and CDR2: SQVTM, ANQGSEA. The V end lost 5 bases, the J end lost 5 bases, and 6 bases lay between the germline ends. CDR3 sequence reads: CSVLVNEKLFF. The CDR3 bases are TGCAGCGTTCTAGTAAATGAAAAACTGTTTTTT.

The chain links TRBV3-1 (or the pseudogene TRBV3-2) to TRBJ1-1, with TRBD1 matching over 10 bases. Germline CDR1 and CDR2: LGHDT and YNNKEL (reference sequence). This CDR3 has 14 residues. Trimming at V came to 5 bases and at J to 4 bases, leaving 4 bases not matched to a gene. In DNA form, the CDR3 reads TGTGCCAGCAGCACGTGGACAGGGGGCACTGAAGCTTTCTTT. It encodes CASSTWTGGTEAFF.

The chain uses TRBV5-1 and TRBJ1-6, with D maybe TRBD1 (6 bases). V was trimmed by 4 bases and J by 10 bases, leaving 15 bases between them. The CDR3 length is 14 residues. The germline V gene has CDR1 SGHRS and CDR2 YFSETQ. DNA of the CDR3: TGCGCCAGCAGCCTACGGGACAAGGGATCACCCCTCCACTTT. It codes for CASSLRDKGSPLHF. Filled out from reference TRBV5-1 and TRBJ1-6, the complete variable domain reads KAGVTQTPRYLIKTRGQQVTLSCSPISGHRSVSWYQQTPGQGLQFLFEYFSETQRNKGNFPGRFSGRQFSNSRSEMNVSTLELGDSALYLCASSLRDKGSPLHFGNGTRLTVT.

The count of this clone is one. This chain joins TRBV9 and TRBJ2-3; D call uncertain. The ends were cut back, 0 bases at V and 2 bases at J, with 7 bases in the middle. CDR3 length equals 14 residues. The germline V gene encodes CDR1 SGDLS and CDR2 YYNGEE. The CDR3 is CASSVDLLTDTQYF. The CDR3 DNA follows: TGTGCCAGCAGCGTAGATCTCCTCACAGATACGCAGTATTTT.

The chain joins TRBV3-1 (or the pseudogene TRBV3-2) to TRBJ2-7, with TRBD2 identical over 7 bases. With V trimmed by 3 bases and J by 0 bases, 5 bases remained unmatched. CDR1 and CDR2 from the germline V gene are LGHDT and YNNKEL (reference sequence). CDR3 length equals 15 residues. The CDR3 spells CASSHLAGGSYEQYF. CDR3 bases: TGTGCCAGCAGCCACTTAGCGGGTGGCTCCTACGAGCAGTACTTC.

The CDR3 protein is CASSLSAGGPNEQFF. In DNA form, the CDR3 reads TGTGCCAGCAGCTTATCAGCGGGGGGGCCTAATGAGCAGTTCTTC. The chain carries TRBV7-3 and TRBJ2-1; 10 bases are shared with TRBD2. Germline V gives CDR1 SGHTA, CDR2 FQGTGA. The length of the CDR3 is 15 residues. Trimming took 2 bases from V and 7 from J; bases not matched to a gene: 5.

This sequence joins TRBV19 and TRBJ1-5, with D possibly being TRBD1 (6 bases). V was shortened by 10 bases and J by 0 bases, with 16 bases between the two germline ends. The CDR3 has 15 amino acids. Germline CDR1 reads LNHDA; CDR2 reads SQIVND (reference sequence). As DNA, the CDR3 is TGTGCCACTCTCCAGGGGCCTCCTAGCAATCAGCCCCAGCATTTT. This codes for CATLQGPPSNQPQHF.

The chain employs TRBV11-2 and TRBJ1-2, with a possible D match to TRBD1 (6 bases). The CDR3 is 17 amino acids. Germline-derived CDR1 and CDR2 are SGHAT and FQNNGV. Trimming removed 5 bases at V and 2 bases at J, with 21 bases between. Here the CDR3 reads CASSPTGGRVGNYGYTF. The CDR3 DNA is TGTGCCAGCAGCCCTACGGGGGGCAGGGTGGGCAACTATGGCTACACCTTC.

The chain joins TRBV6-2 or TRBV6-3 to TRBJ2-7; D uncertain. V lost 3 bases and J 7 bases, leaving 16 bases between the germline ends. Germline CDR1 is MNHEY and CDR2 is SVGEGT. CDR3 length: 14 amino acids. In DNA, the CDR3 is TGTGCCAGCAGTTATATTGGCGGTCCTGGGGAGCAGTACTTC. It specifies CASSYIGGPGEQYF.

The gene calls are TRBV7-2 and TRBJ2-1, with 9 bases lining up with TRBD2. CDR1 SGHTA and CDR2 FQGNSA come from the germline V gene. Trimming removed 10 bases from V and 8 bases from J; junction bases left unmatched: 9. CDR3 length: 13 amino acids. CDR3 sequence: CAIKRGDGHEQFF. CDR3 coding DNA: TGTGCCATCAAGCGGGGGGACGGGCATGAGCAGTTCTTC.

The V gene is TRBV18, the J gene TRBJ1-4, with D maybe TRBD1 (5 bases). Between the trimmed V and J ends, which lost 5 bases and 8 bases, there was a span of 12 bases. Germline values: CDR1 KGHSH, CDR2 LQKENI. This CDR3 has 13 amino acids. The DNA of the CDR3 is TGTGCCAGCTCAACCAGGGTTGAAGAAAAACTGTTTTTT. It codes for CASSTRVEEKLFF.